Listed below are T cell receptor beta chains from one sample, sequenced in a study of cytomegalovirus exposure and HLA in healthy donors. TCRdb keeps only in-frame clones here, not all; method: immunoSEQ multiplex PCR. Of some 200,000 clones detected, 79% appear once; the ten largest clones hold more than 1.5%. The material sequenced was PBMCs. The source is a girl aged 5-17 years in good health and CMV-seropositive. Each CDR3 is given without its conserved first and last residue. Fields, in order: CDR3 length, V gene, J gene, CDR3 protein.

11	TRBV6-4	TRBJ2-2	ASRGQPGGELF
11	TRBV12-5	TRBJ2-5	ASAPGWRETQY
12	TRBV12-5	TRBJ1-1	ASGFGGLDTEAF
13	TRBV6-5	.	ASSSIAGGSYEQY
13	TRBV11-2	TRBJ2-7	ASTMLAGASYEQY
11	TRBV7-7	TRBJ2-5	ASSLVGGETQY
11	TRBV9	TRBJ1-1	ASSTGLNTEAF
12	TRBV19	TRBJ1-4	ASRDRGRYEKLF
10	TRBV7-2	TRBJ1-2	ASSLQGFGYT
15	TRBV25-1	TRBJ1-5	ASYLSGGGGSNQPQH
13	TRBV5-6	TRBJ2-5	ASSYGTSGGQTQY
14	TRBV5-1	TRBJ2-3	ASRAGLAGSTDTQY
15	TRBV7-9	TRBJ2-7	ASSLWPSGGISYEQY
12	TRBV6-1	TRBJ1-5	ASRAGMGNQPQH
12	TRBV27	TRBJ1-2	ASSFVAGGQGYT
13	TRBV11-3	TRBJ2-1	ASRLGLADYNEQF
13	TRBV5-4	TRBJ2-3	ASSFDSASTDTQY
12	TRBV5-1	TRBJ1-1	ASSLAGGNTEAF
12	TRBV6-1	TRBJ1-1	ASSLTGAATEAF
12	TRBV10-1	TRBJ1-4	ASSESGGNEKLF
14	TRBV11-2	TRBJ2-1	ASSLVGTGVINEQF
13	TRBV4-1	TRBJ2-5	ASRSTTGGQETQY
14	TRBV19	TRBJ2-1	ASSMGRSGGYNEQF
13	TRBV5-4	TRBJ2-1	ASSLDTGQGNEQF
12	TRBV19	TRBJ2-7	ASSSGTGPYEQY
14	TRBV11-2	TRBJ1-2	ASSPRKGAPLYGYT
10	TRBV6-1	TRBJ2-7	ASTSGTYEQY
12	TRBV5-6	TRBJ2-5	ASSLDRGGETQY
11	TRBV7-9	TRBJ2-2	ASRQLADGELF
13	TRBV9	TRBJ1-6	ASSTLGTLNSPLH
13	TRBV5-4	TRBJ2-1	ASSLRDRAYNEQF
11	TRBV5-5	TRBJ1-2	ASSRETGGLST
11	TRBV7-8	TRBJ2-7	ASSLQASYEQY
14	TRBV7-6	TRBJ1-2	ASSLATGIVMAGYT
12	TRBV6-5	TRBJ2-1	ASTLRGGSNEQF
12	TRBV5-1	TRBJ2-7	ASSLSWTGNEQY
15	TRBV9	TRBJ2-3	ASSVATGLAFPDTQY
13	TRBV30	TRBJ1-5	AWSRTGQFNQPQH
12	TRBV7-2	TRBJ2-7	ASSLGGGEYEQY
10	TRBV5-1	TRBJ1-1	ASSLVQGEAF
13	TRBV18	TRBJ1-2	ASSPSGGSGYGYT
12	TRBV5-1	TRBJ2-1	ASSSSGGYNEQF
13	TRBV30	TRBJ1-3	AWSVKGANGNTIY
11	TRBV27	TRBJ2-5	ASSLRNGETQY
13	TRBV4-1	TRBJ1-5	ASSQEALSNQPQH
12	TRBV10-1	TRBJ2-5	ASSGGQAQETQY
10	TRBV5-6	TRBJ1-1	ASSGDMAEAF
12	TRBV11-2	TRBJ2-5	ASSPGSGIETQY
12	TRBV5-8	TRBJ2-5	ASSFRSPGETQY
14	TRBV15	TRBJ1-5	ATSRDAGQGNQPQH
13	TRBV5-1	TRBJ2-1	ASSSSGGSYNEQF
10	TRBV30	TRBJ1-1	AKDRVNTEAF
9	TRBV29-1	TRBJ2-5	SVAGEETQY
9	TRBV11-3	TRBJ1-1	ASSLESEAF
13	TRBV5-1	TRBJ1-6	ASSPGTGINSPLH
12	TRBV7-2	.	ASSPWDRGGEQY
12	TRBV18	TRBJ2-1	ASSPTGSDNEQF
13	TRBV27	TRBJ1-6	ASSSSGEAGSPLH
13	TRBV5-8	TRBJ1-4	ASSLEGTANEKLF